This T cell receptor beta chain was sequenced during a study of blood T cell repertoires in COVID-19. Study context: Samples came from the United States, Italy and Spain, spanning acute and convalescent COVID-19.

V lost 2 bases, J lost 2 bases, and 20 bases lay in between. CDR3 length: 18 amino acids. Per the germline V gene, CDR1 is LGHDT and CDR2 is YNNKEL (reference sequence). How the authors handled the data: Estimates of nucleated cell counts were drawn from the amplification of reference gene primers. Assay used: immunoSEQ multiplex PCR; TCRdb lists only in-frame clones, some missing. V and J calls plus clone size are reproduced from that table; the DNA served to infer D and trimming. The sample lists roughly 220,000 clones; roughly 84% were seen once. This clone was recorded only once. The specimen was peripheral blood. The chain carries TRBV3-1 (or the pseudogene TRBV3-2) and TRBJ2-3; D perhaps matches TRBD2 (6 bases). The receptor comes from a man aged 45-65 years who had recovered from COVID-19. For the CDR3, the DNA is TGTGCCAGCAGCCAAAACCCTCGGGCTAGCGTGTACACAGATACGCAGTATTTT. It translates to CASSQNPRASVYTDTQYF.